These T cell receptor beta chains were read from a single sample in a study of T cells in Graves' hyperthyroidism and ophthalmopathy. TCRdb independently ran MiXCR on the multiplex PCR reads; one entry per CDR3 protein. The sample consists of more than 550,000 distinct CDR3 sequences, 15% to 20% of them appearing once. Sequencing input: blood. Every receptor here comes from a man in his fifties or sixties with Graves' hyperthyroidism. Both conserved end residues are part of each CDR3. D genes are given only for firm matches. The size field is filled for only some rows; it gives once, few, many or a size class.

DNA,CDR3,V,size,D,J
TGCAGTGCTAGGCCCACAGGGGGCTCGAACACTGAAGCTTTCTTT,CSARPTGGSNTEAFF,TRBV20-1,many,TRBD1,TRBJ1-1
TGTGCCAGCACTACCCTACAGGGCGGGGCTAATGAAAAACTGTTTTTT,CASTTLQGGANEKLFF,TRBV28,.,.,TRBJ1-4
TGCGCCAGCAGCGGCGGGACTAGCGCGGGTAATGAGCAGTTCTTC,CASSGGTSAGNEQFF,TRBV5-1,few,TRBD2,TRBJ2-1
TGTGCCAGCAGCTTCGGGGTTTCCTACGAGCAGTACTTC,CASSFGVSYEQYF,TRBV11-2,many,.,TRBJ2-7
TGTGCCAGCTCACCCCCATCTGAGCATGGAAAACTGTTTTTT,CASSPPSEHGKLFF,TRBV18,.,.,TRBJ1-4
TGTGCCAGCAGCTCCCGGCGGGGGGCCTTCAATCAGCCCCAGCATTTT,CASSSRRGAFNQPQHF,TRBV7-2,.,.,TRBJ1-5
TGTGCCAGCAGCCGGGGAGGACTAGCGGCCTACAATGAGCAGTTCTTC,CASSRGGLAAYNEQFF,TRBV28,many,TRBD2,TRBJ2-1
TGTGCCAGTGGGGGCTCAGGGGATGAGCAGTTCTTC,CASGGSGDEQFF,TRBV19,few,.,TRBJ2-1
TGTGCCAGCAGTGCGAGGAGGGGAGCAATACACACTGAAGCTTTCTTT,CASSARRGAIHTEAFF,TRBV6-1,.,.,TRBJ1-1
TGTGCCAGCAGTTTAAATACGGGACTAGCGGGAAGGAATGAGCAGTTCTTC,CASSLNTGLAGRNEQFF,TRBV27,.,TRBD2,TRBJ2-1
TGTGCCAGCAGCCATTTAGGGACGGTGAACACTGAAGCTTTCTTT,CASSHLGTVNTEAFF,TRBV7-2,many,.,TRBJ1-1
TGCAGCGTTGAGGCGAGCGTAGCGTTCTACAATGAGCAGTTCTTC,CSVEASVAFYNEQFF,TRBV29-1,.,.,TRBJ2-1
TGCGCCAGCCAAATGACAACGGAGGGCCTGAGCGAGCAGTACTTC,CASQMTTEGLSEQYF,TRBV5-1,few,.,TRBJ2-7
TGCGCCAGCAGCTTCTCTGACAGAGCCAATGAAAAACTGTTTTTT,CASSFSDRANEKLFF,TRBV5-1,.,.,TRBJ1-4
TGCGCCAGCAGCTTGGACAGGGTTTTGAACTATGGCTACACCTTC,CASSLDRVLNYGYTF,TRBV5-1,.,.,TRBJ1-2
TGTGCCAGCAGAGTGGCAGTCTATAATTCACCCCTCCACTTT,CASRVAVYNSPLHF,TRBV7-2,many,.,TRBJ1-6
TGTGCCAGCAGCTTAGAAATCCTAGCGGGGTCAGATACGCAGTATTTT,CASSLEILAGSDTQYF,TRBV11-2,many,TRBD2,TRBJ2-3
TGTGCCAGCAGTGAAGGATTTTATCCCTTTGGGGTCAAAATGAACACTGAAGCTTTCTTT,CASSEGFYPFGVKMNTEAFF,TRBV2,many,.,TRBJ1-1
TGTGCCAGCAGCCAACTCGCAGGACCTTACGAGCAGTACTTC,CASSQLAGPYEQYF,TRBV3-1,many,.,TRBJ2-7
TGTGCCAGCAGCCGGATTAGCGTCAATGAGCAGTTCTTC,CASSRISVNEQFF,TRBV7-9,few,.,TRBJ2-1
TGTGCCAGCAGCTGGGACAGACATGAGCAGTTCTTC,CASSWDRHEQFF,TRBV27,many,TRBD1,TRBJ2-1
TGTGCCAGCAGTCCCTCGGGAGCGGGAGCGCACTACAATGAGCAGTTCTTC,CASSPSGAGAHYNEQFF,TRBV12-3/TRBV12-4,many,TRBD2,TRBJ2-1
TGTGCCAGCAGCTTGGGACTAGCGGGAGGCCTTTCCTACAATGAGCAGTTCTTC,CASSLGLAGGLSYNEQFF,TRBV7-2,many,TRBD2,TRBJ2-1
TGCAGTGCAAGATCGGGGAGAAACATTCAGTACTTC,CSARSGRNIQYF,TRBV20-1,few,.,TRBJ2-4
TGTGCCAGCAGCTTAGCTCCTTCAATGAACACTGAAGCTTTCTTT,CASSLAPSMNTEAFF,TRBV7-6,many,.,TRBJ1-1
TGTGCCAGCAGTTCCCAGGGCACCGGGGAGCTGTTTTTT,CASSSQGTGELFF,TRBV19,many,.,TRBJ2-2
TGTGCCAGCAGTTTGGGGCTAGTGACCTACGAGCAGTACTTC,CASSLGLVTYEQYF,TRBV28,many,.,TRBJ2-7
TGTGCCAGCACCTCCTCAGGCTACGAGCAGTACTTC,CASTSSGYEQYF,TRBV12-3/TRBV12-4,many,.,TRBJ2-7
TGTGCCAGCAGTTACTGGGACAGGGGGCATTTAGACTATGGCTACACCTTC,CASSYWDRGHLDYGYTF,TRBV6-5,few,TRBD1,TRBJ1-2
TGTGCCAGCAGCCCCCAAGCGGGAGGCACTCTCAATGAGCAGTTCTTC,CASSPQAGGTLNEQFF,TRBV3-1,few,TRBD2,TRBJ2-1
TGTGCCAGCAGTTTCCACCTGACTAGCGGGACCCCCTACGAGCAGTACTTC,CASSFHLTSGTPYEQYF,TRBV28,.,TRBD2,TRBJ2-7
TGCAGTGCTAGAGATTTTGCAGGGGGCAATCAGCCCCAGCATTTT,CSARDFAGGNQPQHF,TRBV20-1,.,.,TRBJ1-5